This TCR beta chain is drawn from a study of blood T cells in healthy people across ages. This clonotype showed up just a few times. This CDR3 contains 14 residues. The germline V gene encodes CDR1 SEHNR and CDR2 FQNEAQ (reference sequence). V lost 5 bases, J lost 8 bases, and 18 bases lay in between. A second PCR of 7 to 11 cycles used a sample-barcoded 5' primer and a J-beta primer mix. Via MiXCR, TCRdb re-called the 5' RACE reads, giving one row per CDR3 protein. Counted here are approximately 1,700,000 distinct CDR3 sequences, about 39% occurring once; the ten biggest clones make up roughly 23%. This receptor was taken from a human donor in good health. The V call is TRBV7-9, the J call TRBJ1-2; D is ambiguous. Material: blood. The CDR3 loop is CASSPSDPYGGYTF. DNA of the CDR3: TGTGCCAGCAGCCCCAGCGACCCTTATGGAGGCTACACCTTC.